This T cell receptor (beta chain) is from a study of regulatory T cells in long-lasting Graves disease. Study-wide results and limits: Persistent patients shared more public clonotypes (roughly 2,500) than new patients (roughly 970). It was in persistent disease that TRBV28, TRBJ1-2 and TRBJ2-5 were favored.

The time point was: persistent/refractory GD, antithyroid drugs over 5 years with positive TRAb. Isolated PBMC RNA provided the starting material for the TCR library. The guidelines of the American Thyroid Association were the basis for diagnosing Graves' disease. Construction of TCR beta libraries relied on iRepertoire HTBI primers and on Arm-PCR targeting CDR3 regions. One entry per CDR3 protein, called by TCRdb with MiXCR from the multiplex PCR reads. The repertoire holds over 250,000 distinct CDR3 sequences, under 25% seen once, with more than 55% in the top ten. V dropped 3 bases and J dropped 6 bases, with 18 bases sitting between them. This CDR3 spans 15 amino acids. CDR1 is MNHGY and CDR2 is SVAAGI in the germline V gene. This clonotype was detected only a few times. Its specificity is unknown.

The origin of this receptor is a female donor with Graves disease. The sample was peripheral blood mononuclear cells (PBMCs), taken when the disease was refractory, from a patient treated with antithyroid drugs. The gene calls are TRBV6-9 and TRBJ2-7, with D possibly TRBD2 on 6 matching bases. For the CDR3, the DNA is TGTGCCAGCAGTTACGGCCAGACTAGACTTGGCGAGCAGTACTTC. It is translated as CASSYGQTRLGEQYF.